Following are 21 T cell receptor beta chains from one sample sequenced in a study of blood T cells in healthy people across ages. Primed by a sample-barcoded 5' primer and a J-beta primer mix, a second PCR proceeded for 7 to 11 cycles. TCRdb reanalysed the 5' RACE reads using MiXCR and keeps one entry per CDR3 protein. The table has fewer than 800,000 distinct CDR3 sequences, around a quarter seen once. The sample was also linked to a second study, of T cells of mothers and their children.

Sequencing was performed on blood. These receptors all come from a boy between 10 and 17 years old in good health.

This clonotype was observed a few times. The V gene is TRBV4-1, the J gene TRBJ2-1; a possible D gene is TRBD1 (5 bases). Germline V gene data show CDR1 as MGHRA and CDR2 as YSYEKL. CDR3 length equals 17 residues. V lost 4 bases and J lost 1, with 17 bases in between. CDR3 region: CASSPQAGQESYNEQFF. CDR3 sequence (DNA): TGCGCCAGCAGCCCCCAAGCTGGACAAGAGTCCTACAATGAGCAGTTCTTC.

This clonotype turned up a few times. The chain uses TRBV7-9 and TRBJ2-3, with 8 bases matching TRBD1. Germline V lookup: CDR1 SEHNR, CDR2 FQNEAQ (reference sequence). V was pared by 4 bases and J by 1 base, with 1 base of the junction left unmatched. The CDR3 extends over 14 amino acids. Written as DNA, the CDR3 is TGTGCCAGCAGCTCGGACAGGGGCACAGATACGCAGTATTTT. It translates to CASSSDRGTDTQYF.

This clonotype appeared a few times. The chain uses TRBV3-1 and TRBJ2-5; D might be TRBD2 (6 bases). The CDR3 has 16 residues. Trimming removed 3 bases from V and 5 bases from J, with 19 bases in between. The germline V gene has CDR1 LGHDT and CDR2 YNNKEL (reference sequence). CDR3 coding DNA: TGTGCCAGCAGCCACTCAGACTTCGGGAGACGGGAGACCCAGTACTTC. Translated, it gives CASSHSDFGRRETQYF.

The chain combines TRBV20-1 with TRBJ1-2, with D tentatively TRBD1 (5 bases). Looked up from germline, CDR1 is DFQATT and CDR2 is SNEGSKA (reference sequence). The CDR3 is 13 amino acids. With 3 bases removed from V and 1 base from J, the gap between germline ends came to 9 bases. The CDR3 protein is CSARGEYNYGYTF. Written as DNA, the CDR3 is TGCAGTGCTAGGGGGGAGTATAACTATGGCTACACCTTC.

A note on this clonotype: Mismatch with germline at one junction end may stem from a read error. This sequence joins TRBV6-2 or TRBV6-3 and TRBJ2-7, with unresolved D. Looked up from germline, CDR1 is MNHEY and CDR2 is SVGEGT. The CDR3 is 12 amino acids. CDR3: CACSPSSYEQYF. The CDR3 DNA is TGTGCCTGCAGCCCTTCCTCCTACGAGCAGTACTTC.

The CDR3 nucleotides are TGCGCCAGCAGCCAAGATGATGGCGGGGGACTGTTCACAGATACGCAGTATTTT. This translates into CASSQDDGGGLFTDTQYF. The chain links TRBV4-3 to TRBJ2-3; 7 bases are a match to TRBD2. CDR3 length: 18 amino acids. The germline V gene has CDR1 LGHNA and CDR2 YSLEER. Trimming took 0 bases from V and 2 from J; bases not matched to a gene: 11.

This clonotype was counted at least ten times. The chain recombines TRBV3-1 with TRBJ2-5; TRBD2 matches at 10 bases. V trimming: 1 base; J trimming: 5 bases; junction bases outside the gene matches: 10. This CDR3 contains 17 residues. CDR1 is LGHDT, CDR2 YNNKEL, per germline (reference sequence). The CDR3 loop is CASSQAKLSGGGETQYF. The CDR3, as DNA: TGTGCCAGCAGCCAAGCGAAGTTAAGCGGGGGGGGCGAGACCCAGTACTTC.

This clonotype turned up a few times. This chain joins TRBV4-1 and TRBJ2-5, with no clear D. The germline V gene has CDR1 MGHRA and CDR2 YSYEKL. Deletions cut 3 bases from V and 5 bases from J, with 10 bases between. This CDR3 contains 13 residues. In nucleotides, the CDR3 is TGCGCCAGCAGCCATAGTTCCGAGGAGACCCAGTACTTC. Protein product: CASSHSSEETQYF.

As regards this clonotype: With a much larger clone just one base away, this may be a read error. CDR3 amino acids: CSARGGSGSHDQFF. CDR3 DNA: TGCAGTGCTAGGGGGGGTAGCGGGAGTCATGACCAGTTCTTC. The J gene is TRBJ2-1, the V gene TRBV20-1; 9 positions agree with TRBD2. Germline CDR1 and CDR2: DFQATT and SNEGSKA (reference sequence). The CDR3 sequence is 14 residues long.

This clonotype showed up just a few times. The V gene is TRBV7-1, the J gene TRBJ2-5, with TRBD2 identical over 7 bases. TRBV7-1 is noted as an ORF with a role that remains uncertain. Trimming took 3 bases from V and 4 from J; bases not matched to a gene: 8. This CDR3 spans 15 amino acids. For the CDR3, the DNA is TGTGCCAGCAGCTCCGAGGAGGGAGGGAGAGAGACCCAGTACTTC. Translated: CASSSEEGGRETQYF.

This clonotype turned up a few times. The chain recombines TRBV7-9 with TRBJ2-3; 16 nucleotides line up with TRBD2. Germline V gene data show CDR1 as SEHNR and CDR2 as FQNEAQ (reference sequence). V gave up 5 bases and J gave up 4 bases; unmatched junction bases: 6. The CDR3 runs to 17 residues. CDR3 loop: CASSPGLAGGLADTQYF. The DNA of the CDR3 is TGTGCCAGCAGCCCGGGACTAGCGGGGGGGCTGGCAGATACGCAGTATTTT.

The CDR3 protein is CASSFGRASSEQYF. In DNA form, the CDR3 reads TGTGCCAGCAGCTTCGGCAGGGCCTCTTCCGAGCAGTACTTC. This chain joins TRBV7-8 and TRBJ2-5; tentative D call: TRBD1 (5 bases). The end of the DNA fits TRBJ2-7 better, so the J call may be wrong. Germline V lookup: CDR1 SGHVS, CDR2 FQNEAQ. There are 14 residues in the CDR3.

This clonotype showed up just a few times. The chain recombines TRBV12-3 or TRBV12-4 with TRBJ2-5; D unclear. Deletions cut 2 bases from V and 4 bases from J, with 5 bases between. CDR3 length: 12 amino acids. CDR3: CASSLKVETQYF. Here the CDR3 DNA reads TGTGCCAGCAGTTTAAAGGTAGAGACCCAGTACTTC.

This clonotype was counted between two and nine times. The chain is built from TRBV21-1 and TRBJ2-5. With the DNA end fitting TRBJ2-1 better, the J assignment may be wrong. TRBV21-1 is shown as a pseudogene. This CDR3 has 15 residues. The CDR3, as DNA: TGTGCCAGCAGCAATCTAAGGCGTCTCCTCGATGAGCAGTTCTTC. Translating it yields CASSNLRRLLDEQFF.

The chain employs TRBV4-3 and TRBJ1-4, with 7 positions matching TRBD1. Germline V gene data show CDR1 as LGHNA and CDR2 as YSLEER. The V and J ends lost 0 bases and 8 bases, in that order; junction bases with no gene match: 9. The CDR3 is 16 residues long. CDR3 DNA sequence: TGCGCCAGCAGCCAAGATTGGGACAGCCCGGGGGAAAAACTGTTTTTT. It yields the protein CASSQDWDSPGEKLFF.

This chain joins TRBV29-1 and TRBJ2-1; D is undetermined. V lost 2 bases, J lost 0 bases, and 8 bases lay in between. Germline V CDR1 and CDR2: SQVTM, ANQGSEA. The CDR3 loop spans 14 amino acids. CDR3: CSVEKTDSYNEQFF. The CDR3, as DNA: TGCAGCGTTGAAAAAACCGACTCCTACAATGAGCAGTTCTTC.

CDR3 region: CASRDGTNYNEQFF. In DNA, the CDR3 is TGTGCCAGCAGGGATGGGACTAACTACAATGAGCAGTTCTTC. This sequence joins TRBV27 and TRBJ2-1, with 7 bases fitting TRBD2. This CDR3 region has 14 residues. Per the germline V gene, CDR1 is MNHEY and CDR2 is SMNVEV (reference sequence). V gave up 6 bases and J gave up 3 bases; unmatched junction bases: 5.

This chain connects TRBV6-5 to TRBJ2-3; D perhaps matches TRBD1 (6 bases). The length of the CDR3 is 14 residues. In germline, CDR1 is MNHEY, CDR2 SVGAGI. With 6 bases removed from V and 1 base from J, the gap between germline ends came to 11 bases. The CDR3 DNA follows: TGTGCCAGCAGGAAGGGGACACGCACAGATACGCAGTATTTT. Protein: CASRKGTRTDTQYF.

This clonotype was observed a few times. CDR3 loop: CASSFTSGTGGAEQYF. CDR3 nucleotides: TGTGCCAGCAGCTTTACTTCCGGGACAGGGGGCGCCGAGCAGTACTTC. The chain has TRBV7-2 and TRBJ2-7, with 12 nucleotides matching TRBD1. This CDR3 is 16 amino acids long. Germline V gene lookup returns CDR1 SGHTA and CDR2 FQGNSA. J gave up 6 bases and V 3 bases, and 9 bases lay outside the gene matches.

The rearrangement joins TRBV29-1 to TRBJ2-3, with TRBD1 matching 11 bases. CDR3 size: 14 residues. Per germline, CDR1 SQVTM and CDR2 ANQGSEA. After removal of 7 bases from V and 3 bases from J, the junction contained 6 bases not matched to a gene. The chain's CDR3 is CSGGQGGTTDTQYF. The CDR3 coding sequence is TGCAGCGGGGGACAGGGGGGGACTACAGATACGCAGTATTTT.

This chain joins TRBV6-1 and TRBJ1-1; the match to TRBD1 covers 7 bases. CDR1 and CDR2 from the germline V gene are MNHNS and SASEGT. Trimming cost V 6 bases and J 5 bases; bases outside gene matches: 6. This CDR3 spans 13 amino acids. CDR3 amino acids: CASSGTARTEAFF. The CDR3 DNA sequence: TGTGCCAGCAGCGGGACAGCCCGGACTGAAGCTTTCTTT.